A single sample gave rise to the 22 T cell receptor beta chains below, sequenced in a study of T cells in women clearing cervical HPV infection (dated 2018 in TCRdb). The library was made by the immunoSEQ multiplex PCR assay. TCRdb obtained this table from immuneACCESS and retained in-frame rearrangements with V and J assigned. These tables miss some clones; where compared with another copy, unresolved V genes account for less than half of the shortfall, and the remainder is unexplained. The record for this sample contains about 19,000 clones. About a sixth of the sample goes to the ten largest clones. The sample taken for sequencing was blood buffy coat. All receptors come from a woman aged 18 to 75 with a cervical HPV16 infection that either progressed to CIN3+ or cleared (not recorded which).

Note on this clone: The CDR3 extends 3 residues past the end of the read, so its final part is completed from the germline J gene. The genes are TRBV4-2 and TRBJ2-2, with 7 bases that match TRBD1. V lost 0 bases to trimming and J lost 4 bases; unmatched junction nucleotides: 11. The CDR3 sequence is 18 residues long. Germline-derived CDR1 and CDR2 are LGHNA and YNFKEQ. The CDR3 bases that were read are TGTGCCAGCAGCCAAGATCCTACAGGGGTTCCTGGCACCGGGGAG. Encoded protein: CASSQDPTGVPGTGE. The CDR3, in full, reads CASSQDPTGVPGTGELFF.

In the case of this clone: The CDR3 end is not reached by the read, which stops 3 residues before it; the germline J gene fills it in. The V call is TRBV20-1, the J call TRBJ2-3; D might be TRBD2 (7 bases). Deletions cut 3 bases from V and 2 bases from J, with 12 bases between. This CDR3 is 14 amino acids long. Germline lookup yields CDR1 DFQATT and CDR2 SNEGSKA (reference sequence). Partial CDR3 DNA: TGCAGTGCTAGTCTGGGGGGGCCCACAGATACG. Amino acid sequence: CSASLGGPTDT. The whole CDR3 sequence reads CSASLGGPTDTQYF.

CDR3 DNA (partial): TGTGCCAGGGCGTACTCTGGGGCCAACGTA. Translated, it gives CARAYSGANV. The entire CDR3 sequence reads CARAYSGANVLFF. The chain uses TRBV2 and TRBJ1-4; a possible D gene is TRBD1 (5 bases). The CDR3 end is not reached by the read, which stops 3 residues before it; the germline J gene fills it in. CDR3 size: 13 residues. Germline assignment: CDR1 SNHLY and CDR2 FYNNEI.

A note on this clone: The CDR3 end falls 3 residues outside the read, so it is completed with the germline J gene. The chain uses TRBV30 and TRBJ2-3; the D call may be TRBD1 or TRBD2 (6 bases each). The CDR3 covers 12 residues. Germline V gene sequence: CDR1 GTSNPN, CDR2 SVGIG (reference sequence). CDR3 sequence: CAWGASNQPQYF. CDR3 DNA (partial): TGTGCTTGGGGGGCTTCTAATCAGCCG.

For this clone: The read halts 3 residues ahead of the CDR3 end, with the missing end drawn from the germline J gene. This chain connects TRBV10-3 to TRBJ2-3; D is possibly TRBD1 (5 bases). The germline V gene has CDR1 ENHRY and CDR2 SYGVKD. The CDR3 is 16 residues long. Trimming took off 0 bases at V and 3 bases at J, with 13 bases between the two ends. CDR3 bases read: TGTGCCATCAGTGAGTCAGGGGCTAAGGTTACAGATACG. Protein sequence: CAISESGAKVTDT. The whole CDR3 is CAISESGAKVTDTQYF.

On this clone: Read sequence stops 3 residues before the CDR3 end, and the germline J gene provides the missing end. The V and J genes are TRBV2 and TRBJ1-2, with D possibly TRBD1 on 6 matching bases. The CDR3 has 17 amino acids. Trimming took off 3 bases at V and 0 bases at J, with 17 bases between the two ends. The germline gives CDR1 SNHLY, CDR2 FYNNEI. CDR3 DNA, as far as it was read: TGTGCCAGCAGTGACTTCCGGGACACTGTTACTAACTATGGC. This sequence encodes CASSDFRDTVTNYG. The entire CDR3 sequence reads CASSDFRDTVTNYGYTF.

As for this clone: The read stops 3 residues short of the end of the CDR3; the missing end is completed from the germline J gene. V is TRBV20-1 and J is TRBJ2-3, with TRBD2 matching over 8 bases. The V gene's germline CDR1 is DFQATT and CDR2 SNEGSKA (reference sequence). After removal of 7 bases from V and 8 bases from J, the junction contained 5 bases not matched to a gene. The CDR3 has 11 residues. This CDR3 reads CSVIAGITQYF. CDR3 bases read: TGCAGTGTTATAGCGGGGATTACG.

Turning to this clone: The sequence runs out 3 residues before the end of the CDR3; the remainder is reconstructed from the germline J gene. The chain employs TRBV20-1 and TRBJ2-7; TRBD2 agrees at 11 bases. The CDR3 has 15 amino acids. CDR1 and CDR2 (germline): DFQATT, SNEGSKA (reference sequence). V lost 4 bases and J lost 4; bases outside the gene matches: 9. CDR3: CSAKNGLAGGYEQYF. The covered CDR3 bases are TGCAGTGCTAAAAACGGACTAGCGGGCGGTTACGAG.

Regarding this clone: The read finishes 3 residues shy of the CDR3 end, and the germline J gene is used to complete it. V gene TRBV7-6 combines with J gene TRBJ2-1; 14 bases align to TRBD2. CDR3 length: 18 residues. Germline loops: CDR1 SGHVS, CDR2 FNYEAQ. V dropped 1 base and J dropped 7; count of bases not matched to a gene: 9. The CDR3 sequence: CASSLVTLTSGGGNEQFF. The covered CDR3 bases are TGTGCCAGCAGCTTAGTAACCCTGACTAGCGGGGGGGGGAATGAG.

A word on this clone: The read stops 3 residues short of the end of the CDR3; the missing end is completed from the germline J gene. V and J are TRBV7-2 and TRBJ1-2; a possible D gene is TRBD1 (6 bases). Per the germline V gene, CDR1 is SGHTA and CDR2 is FQGNSA. This CDR3 region has 15 residues. CDR3 DNA (partial): TGTGCCAGCAGCCCTACAGGGTCATCCCGCTACGAC. Amino acids: CASSPTGSSRYD. The entire CDR3 protein is CASSPTGSSRYDYTF.

The CDR3 bases that were read are TGCGCCAGCAGCTTGGCCCCTAGCGGGGTAGAGACC. Its translation is CASSLAPSGVET. The full CDR3 protein is CASSLAPSGVETQYF. The gene calls are TRBV5-1 and TRBJ2-5; 9 bases are a match to TRBD2. The read finishes 3 residues shy of the CDR3 end, and the germline J gene is used to complete it. V shed 0 bases, J shed 4 bases, and the junction held 4 bases outside the gene matches. The CDR3 extends over 15 amino acids. Germline values: CDR1 SGHRS, CDR2 YFSETQ.

Remarks on this clone: The missing CDR3 end, 3 residues past where the read stops, is filled in from the germline J gene. The chain joins TRBV19 to TRBJ2-1; TRBD2 agrees at 8 bases. The CDR3 runs to 16 residues. Germline values: CDR1 LNHDA, CDR2 SQIVND (reference sequence). V shed 0 bases and J 6 bases; nucleotides not matched to a gene: 7. The covered CDR3 bases are TGTGCCAGTAGTATAGATGGAGCGGGGGACTCCAATGAG. The encoded protein is CASSIDGAGDSNE. The full CDR3 is CASSIDGAGDSNEQFF.

Points on this clone: Coverage ceases 3 residues before the CDR3 finishes, and the germline J gene fills in the end. This sequence joins TRBV30 and TRBJ2-4; possible D gene TRBD2, 5 bases. Germline V gene sequence: CDR1 GTSNPN, CDR2 SVGIG (reference sequence). CDR3 length equals 12 residues. CDR3 DNA (partial): TGTGCCTGGAGTCAGCGGAACTATGGT. It encodes CAWSQRNYG. From start to end, the CDR3 is CAWSQRNYGQYF.

To note about this clone: The read is 3 residues too short to cover the CDR3 end, so that end is filled in from the germline J gene. The chain is built from TRBV30 and TRBJ2-3; 9 bases fit TRBD2. The CDR3 loop spans 15 amino acids. Unmatched junction bases numbered 13, after V lost 6 bases and J lost 6 bases. The germline V gene encodes CDR1 GTSNPN and CDR2 SVGIG (reference sequence). Incomplete CDR3 DNA: TGTGCCTGCAAAGGGGGGCGGGGGGGCGCGGATACG. This encodes CACKGGRGGADT. From start to end, the CDR3 is CACKGGRGGADTQYF.

About this clone itself: The read halts 3 residues ahead of the CDR3 end, with the missing end drawn from the germline J gene. The V and J genes are TRBV18 and TRBJ2-7, with D tentatively TRBD1 (6 bases). The CDR3 has 15 amino acids. The germline V gene has CDR1 KGHSH and CDR2 LQKENI. V gave up 3 bases and J gave up 6 bases, with 18 bases separating them. CDR3 DNA (partial): TGTGCCAGCTCACCGCCATCAGGGACAAACCGCGAG. Its translation is CASSPPSGTNRE. The CDR3 in its entirety is CASSPPSGTNREQYF.

The CDR3 spells CASSYALAGGADTAFF. The sequenced part of the CDR3 DNA is TGTGCCAGCAGTTACGCACTAGCGGGGGGCGCAGATACG. V and J are TRBV6-2 or TRBV6-3 and TRBJ1-1; tentatively, D is TRBD1 (6 bases). The read terminates 3 residues ahead of where the CDR3 ends, so the germline J gene completes it. The CDR3 sequence is 16 residues long. Germline values: CDR1 MNHEY, CDR2 SVGEGT.

Points on this clone: Coverage ceases 3 residues before the CDR3 finishes, and the germline J gene fills in the end. V and J are TRBV5-6 and TRBJ1-2, with D maybe TRBD1 (6 bases). This CDR3 spans 14 amino acids. Germline CDR1 is SGHDT and CDR2 is YYEEEE. This CDR3 is CASSLIGGLVGYTF. The part of the CDR3 DNA that was read is TGTGCCAGCAGCTTGATAGGGGGTCTGGTCGGC.

Note on this clone: The DNA ends 3 residues before the CDR3 does, and the rest of the CDR3 is filled in from the germline J gene. The chain carries TRBV2 and TRBJ1-3; D might be TRBD1 (6 bases). The CDR3 totals 14 residues. From germline, CDR1 is SNHLY and CDR2 FYNNEI. Trimming took 6 bases from V and 2 from J, leaving 11 bases between them. CDR3 sequence reads: CASSATGTGNTIYF. Incomplete CDR3 DNA: TGTGCCAGCAGCGCTACAGGGACTGGAAACACC. Complete variable domain (other parts from reference TRBV2 and TRBJ1-3): EPEVTQTPSHQVTQMGQEVILRCVPISNHLYFYWYRQILGQKVEFLVSFYNNEISEKSEIFDDQFSVERPDGSNFTLKIRSTKLEDSAMYFCASSATGTGNTIYFGEGSWLTVV.

Of note for this clone: The read ends 3 residues early relative to the CDR3; the germline J gene fills the gap. The genes are TRBV19 and TRBJ1-2; TRBD1 is a possible D gene (5 bases). This CDR3 is built from 14 residues. CDR1 is LNHDA and CDR2 is SQIVND in the germline V gene (reference sequence). The CDR3 reads CASSRFGGVDDYTF. The part of the CDR3 DNA that was read is TGTGCCAGTAGTAGGTTCGGAGGGGTGGACGAC.

As to this clone: The CDR3 goes on 3 residues after the read ends, and that part is filled in from the germline J gene. The chain has TRBV6-2 or TRBV6-3 and TRBJ2-5, with 8 bases aligning to TRBD2. Trimming removed 4 bases from V and 0 bases from J; junction bases left unmatched: 10. The CDR3 covers 17 residues. CDR1 is MNHEY and CDR2 is SVGEGT in the germline V gene. CDR3 DNA, as far as it was read: TGTGCCAGCAGTTCTGCTAGCGGGTCGACGTACCAAGAGACC. Its protein product is CASSSASGSTYQET. The whole CDR3 protein reads CASSSASGSTYQETQYF.

Concerning this clone: The read terminates 3 residues ahead of where the CDR3 ends, so the germline J gene completes it. The genes are TRBV9 and TRBJ1-2; 8 bases are a match to TRBD1. The germline V gene has CDR1 SGDLS and CDR2 YYNGEE. J gave up 4 bases and V 3 bases, and 5 bases lay outside the gene matches. The CDR3 is 14 amino acids. The CDR3 loop reads CASSGTGTIYGYTF. The CDR3 DNA, read in part, is TGTGCCAGCAGCGGGACAGGGACCATCTATGGC.

Notes on this clone: From the germline J gene comes the end of the CDR3, since the read stops 3 residues before it. J is TRBJ2-1 and V is TRBV20-1, with D possibly being TRBD1 (5 bases). Trimming took 1 base from V and 9 from J, leaving 10 bases between them. Germline lookup yields CDR1 DFQATT and CDR2 SNEGSKA (reference sequence). The CDR3 sequence is 12 residues long. The part of the CDR3 DNA that was read is TGCAGTGCTAGAGTTGGGGCGCGTGAG. Protein sequence: CSARVGARE. The entire CDR3 sequence reads CSARVGAREQFF.